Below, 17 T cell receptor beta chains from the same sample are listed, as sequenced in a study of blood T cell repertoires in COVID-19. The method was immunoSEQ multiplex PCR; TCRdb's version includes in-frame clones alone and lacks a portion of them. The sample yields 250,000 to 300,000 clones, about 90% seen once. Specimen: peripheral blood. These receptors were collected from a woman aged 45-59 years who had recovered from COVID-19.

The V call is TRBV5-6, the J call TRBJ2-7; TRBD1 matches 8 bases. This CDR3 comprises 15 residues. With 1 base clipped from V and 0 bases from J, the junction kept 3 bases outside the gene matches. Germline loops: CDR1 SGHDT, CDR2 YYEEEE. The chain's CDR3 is CASSLLGQDSYEQYF. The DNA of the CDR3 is TGTGCCAGCAGCTTGTTGGGACAGGACTCCTACGAGCAGTACTTC.

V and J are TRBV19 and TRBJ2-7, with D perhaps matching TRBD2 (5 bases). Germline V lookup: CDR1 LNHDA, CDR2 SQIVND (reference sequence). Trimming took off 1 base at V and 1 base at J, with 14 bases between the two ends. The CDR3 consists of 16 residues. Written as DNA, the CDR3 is TGTGCCAGTAGTATAGGTCGGGGATTTGGATCCTACGAGCAGTACTTC. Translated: CASSIGRGFGSYEQYF.

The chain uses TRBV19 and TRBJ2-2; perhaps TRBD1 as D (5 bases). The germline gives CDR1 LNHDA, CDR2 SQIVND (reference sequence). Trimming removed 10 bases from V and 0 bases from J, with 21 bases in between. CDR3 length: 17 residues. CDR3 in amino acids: CATRQRSSFSNTGELFF. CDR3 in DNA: TGTGCCACACGACAGAGGTCCAGCTTTTCGAACACCGGGGAGCTGTTTTTT.

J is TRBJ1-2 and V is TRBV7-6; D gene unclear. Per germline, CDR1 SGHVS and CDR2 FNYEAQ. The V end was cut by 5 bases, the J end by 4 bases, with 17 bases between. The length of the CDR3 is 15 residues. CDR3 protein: CASSPGPTLGYGYTF. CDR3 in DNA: TGTGCCAGCAGCCCAGGCCCCACGCTGGGCTATGGCTACACCTTC.

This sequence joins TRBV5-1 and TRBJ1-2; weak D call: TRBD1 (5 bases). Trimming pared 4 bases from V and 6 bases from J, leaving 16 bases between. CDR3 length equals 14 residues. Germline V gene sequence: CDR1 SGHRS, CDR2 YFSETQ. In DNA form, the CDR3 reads TGCGCCAGCAGCCTCGCTCAGGGTATCAATGGCTACACCTTC. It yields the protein CASSLAQGINGYTF.

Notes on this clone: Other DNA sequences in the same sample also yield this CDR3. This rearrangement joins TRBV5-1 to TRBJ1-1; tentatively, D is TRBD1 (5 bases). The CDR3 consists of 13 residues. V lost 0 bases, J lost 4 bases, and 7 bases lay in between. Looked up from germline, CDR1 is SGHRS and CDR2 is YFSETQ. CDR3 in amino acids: CASSLVGATEAFF. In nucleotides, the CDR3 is TGCGCCAGCAGCTTGGTAGGGGCCACTGAAGCTTTCTTT. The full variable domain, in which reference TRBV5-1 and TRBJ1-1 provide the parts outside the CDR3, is KAGVTQTPRYLIKTRGQQVTLSCSPISGHRSVSWYQQTPGQGLQFLFEYFSETQRNKGNFPGRFSGRQFSNSRSEMNVSTLELGDSALYLCASSLVGATEAFFGQGTRLTVV.

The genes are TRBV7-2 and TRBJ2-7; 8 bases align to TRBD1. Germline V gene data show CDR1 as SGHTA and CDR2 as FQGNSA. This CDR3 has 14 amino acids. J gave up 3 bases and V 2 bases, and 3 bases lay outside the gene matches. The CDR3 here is CASSLYTGGYEQYF. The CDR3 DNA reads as TGTGCCAGCAGCTTATATACAGGGGGCTACGAGCAGTACTTC.

The DNA for the CDR3 is TGTGCCAGCAGCGGACTCAGGGGGGCCGGGGAGCTGTTTTTT. Residues: CASSGLRGAGELFF. The chain joins TRBV6-6 to TRBJ2-2; D is possibly TRBD1 (7 bases). Germline CDR1 reads MNHNY; CDR2 reads SVGAGI (reference sequence). This CDR3 spans 14 amino acids. The V end lost 6 bases, the J end lost 6 bases, and 14 bases lay between the germline ends.

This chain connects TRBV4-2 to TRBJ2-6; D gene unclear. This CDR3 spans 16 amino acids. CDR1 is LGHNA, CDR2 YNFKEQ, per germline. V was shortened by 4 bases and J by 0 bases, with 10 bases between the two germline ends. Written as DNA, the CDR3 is TGTGCCAGCAGCCTCTCACCTAACTCTGGGGCCAACGTCCTGACTTTC. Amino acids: CASSLSPNSGANVLTF.

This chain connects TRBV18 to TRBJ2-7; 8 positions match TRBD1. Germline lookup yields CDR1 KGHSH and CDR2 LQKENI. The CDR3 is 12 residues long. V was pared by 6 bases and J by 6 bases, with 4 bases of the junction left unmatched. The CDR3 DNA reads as TGTGCCAGCTCTTCCAGGGGGCTCGAGCAGTACTTC. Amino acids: CASSSRGLEQYF.

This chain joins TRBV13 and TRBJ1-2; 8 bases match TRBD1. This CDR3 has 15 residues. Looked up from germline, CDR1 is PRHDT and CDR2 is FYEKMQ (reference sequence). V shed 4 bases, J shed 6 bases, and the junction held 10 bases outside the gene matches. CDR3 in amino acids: CASSSLDRATNGYTF. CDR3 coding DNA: TGTGCCAGCAGCTCTTTGGACAGGGCTACCAATGGCTACACCTTC. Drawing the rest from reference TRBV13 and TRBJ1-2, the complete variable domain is AAGVIQSPRHLIKEKRETATLKCYPIPRHDTVYWYQQGPGQDPQFLISFYEKMQSDKGSIPDRFSAQQFSDYHSELNMSSLELGDSALYFCASSSLDRATNGYTFGSGTRLTVV.

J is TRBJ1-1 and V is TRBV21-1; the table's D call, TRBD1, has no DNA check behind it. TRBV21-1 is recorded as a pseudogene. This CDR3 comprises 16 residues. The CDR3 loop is CASSTQGAQGTTEAFF. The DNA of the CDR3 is TGTGCCAGCAGCACCCAGGGGGCGCAAGGAACCACTGAAGCTTTCTTT.

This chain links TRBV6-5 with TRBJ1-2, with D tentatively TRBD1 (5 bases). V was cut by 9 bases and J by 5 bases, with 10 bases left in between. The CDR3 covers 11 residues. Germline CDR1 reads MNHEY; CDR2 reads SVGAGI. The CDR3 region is CASPGSYGYTF. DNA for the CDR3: TGTGCCAGTCCAGGGTCTTATGGCTACACCTTC.

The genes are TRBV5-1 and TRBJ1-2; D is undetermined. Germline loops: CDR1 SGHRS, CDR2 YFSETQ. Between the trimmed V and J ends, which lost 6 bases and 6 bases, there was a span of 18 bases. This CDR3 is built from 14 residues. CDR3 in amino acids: CASTPGAASDGYTF. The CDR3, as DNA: TGCGCCAGCACCCCAGGAGCGGCATCGGATGGCTACACCTTC.

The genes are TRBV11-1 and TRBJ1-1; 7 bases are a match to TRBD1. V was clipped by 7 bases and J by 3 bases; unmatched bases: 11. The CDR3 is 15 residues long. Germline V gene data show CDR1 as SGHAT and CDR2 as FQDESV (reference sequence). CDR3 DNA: TGTGCCAGCACCTTGCGCAGGACAGGAGACACTGAAGCTTTCTTT. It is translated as CASTLRRTGDTEAFF.

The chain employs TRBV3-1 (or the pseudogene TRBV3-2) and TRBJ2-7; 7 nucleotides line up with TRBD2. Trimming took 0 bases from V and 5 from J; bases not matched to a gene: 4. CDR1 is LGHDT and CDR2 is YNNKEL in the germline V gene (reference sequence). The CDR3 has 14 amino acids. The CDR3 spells CASSQDGGGNEQYF. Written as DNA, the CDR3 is TGTGCCAGCAGCCAAGATGGGGGAGGGAACGAGCAGTACTTC.

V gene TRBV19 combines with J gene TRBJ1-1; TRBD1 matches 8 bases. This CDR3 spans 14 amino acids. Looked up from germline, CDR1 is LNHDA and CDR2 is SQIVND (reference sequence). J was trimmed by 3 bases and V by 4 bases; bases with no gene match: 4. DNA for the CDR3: TGTGCCAGTAGTACTAACAGGGGGTACACTGAAGCTTTCTTT. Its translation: CASSTNRGYTEAFF.